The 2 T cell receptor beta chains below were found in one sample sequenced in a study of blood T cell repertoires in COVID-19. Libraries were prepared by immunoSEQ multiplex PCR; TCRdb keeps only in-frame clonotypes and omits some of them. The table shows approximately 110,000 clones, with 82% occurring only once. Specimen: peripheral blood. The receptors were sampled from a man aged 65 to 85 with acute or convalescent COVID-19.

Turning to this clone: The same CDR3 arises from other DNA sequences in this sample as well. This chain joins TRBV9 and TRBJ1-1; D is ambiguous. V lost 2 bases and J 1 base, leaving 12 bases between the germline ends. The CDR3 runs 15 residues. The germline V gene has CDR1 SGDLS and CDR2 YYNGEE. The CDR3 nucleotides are TGTGCCAGCAGCGTCACCCCAGACTCGAACACTGAAGCTTTCTTT. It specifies CASSVTPDSNTEAFF.

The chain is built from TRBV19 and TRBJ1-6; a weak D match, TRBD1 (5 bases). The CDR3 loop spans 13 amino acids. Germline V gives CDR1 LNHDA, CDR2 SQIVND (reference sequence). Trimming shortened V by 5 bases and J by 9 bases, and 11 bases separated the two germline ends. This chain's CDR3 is CASSWGVGSPLHF. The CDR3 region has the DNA TGTGCCAGTAGTTGGGGCGTGGGTTCACCCCTCCACTTT.